This T cell receptor beta chain comes out of a study of shared clonotypes between healthy human individuals. Findings of the study overall: Rarefaction demonstrated incomplete sorted-subset sequencing despite large depth. It was observed that 5% to 6.5% of naive CD4 clonotypes were shared across a few donors.

A note on this clone: Its antigen is undetermined.

Produced via immunoSEQ multiplex PCR; TCRdb's table is partial and in-frame only. The data hold some 2,400,000 clones, with approximately 94% observed a single time. CDR3 length: 15 residues. The germline V gene encodes CDR1 SGHTA and CDR2 FQGNSA. The junction had 6 bases not matched to a gene; V was cut back by 5 bases and J by 4 bases. The sample comprised naive CD4+ T cells sorted from blood. The subset is: CD45RA+ positively selected. The J gene is TRBJ1-2, the V gene TRBV7-2; TRBD1 matches at 11 bases. This TCR derives from a man between 18 and 35 years old in good health. The CDR3: CASSPGTGGSYGYTF. The CDR3, as DNA: TGTGCCAGCAGCCCGGGGACAGGGGGTTCCTATGGCTACACCTTC. Looking up the rest from reference TRBV7-2 and TRBJ1-2 gives the full variable domain: GAGVSQSPSNKVTEKGKDVELRCDPISGHTALYWYRQSLGQGLEFLIYFQGNSAPDKSGLPSDRFSAERTGGSVSTLTIQRTQQEDSAVYLCASSPGTGGSYGYTFGSGTRLTVV.